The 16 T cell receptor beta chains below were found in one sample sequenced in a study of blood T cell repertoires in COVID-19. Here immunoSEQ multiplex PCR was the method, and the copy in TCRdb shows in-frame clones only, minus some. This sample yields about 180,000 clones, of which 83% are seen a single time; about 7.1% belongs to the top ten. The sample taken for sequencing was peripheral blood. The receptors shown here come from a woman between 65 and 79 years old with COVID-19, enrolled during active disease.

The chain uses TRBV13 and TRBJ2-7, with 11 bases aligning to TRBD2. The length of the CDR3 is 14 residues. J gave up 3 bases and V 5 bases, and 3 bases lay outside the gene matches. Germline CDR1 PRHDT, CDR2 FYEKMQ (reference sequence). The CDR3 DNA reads TGTGCCAGCAGCCGGGGGACTAGCGGCTACGAGCAGTACTTC. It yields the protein CASSRGTSGYEQYF.

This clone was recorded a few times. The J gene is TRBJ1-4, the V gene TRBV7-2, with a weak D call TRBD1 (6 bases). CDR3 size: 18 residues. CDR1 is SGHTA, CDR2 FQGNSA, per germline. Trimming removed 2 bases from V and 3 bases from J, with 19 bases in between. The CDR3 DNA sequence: TGTGCCAGCAGCTTAATCGGCGGACAGCGCACATCTAATGAAAAACTGTTTTTT. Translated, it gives CASSLIGGQRTSNEKLFF.

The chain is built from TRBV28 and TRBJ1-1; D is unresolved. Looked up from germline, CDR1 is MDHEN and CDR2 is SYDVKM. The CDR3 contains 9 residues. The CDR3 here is CNRGTEAFF. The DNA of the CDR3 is TGTAATAGAGGGACTGAAGCTTTCTTT.

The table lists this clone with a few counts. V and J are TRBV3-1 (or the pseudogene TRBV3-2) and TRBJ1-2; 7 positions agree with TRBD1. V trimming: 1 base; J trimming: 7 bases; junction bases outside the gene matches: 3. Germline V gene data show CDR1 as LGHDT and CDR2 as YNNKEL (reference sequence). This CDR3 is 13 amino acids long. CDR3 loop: CASSQGQGGGYTF. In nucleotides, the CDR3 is TGTGCCAGCAGCCAAGGACAGGGAGGTGGCTACACCTTC.

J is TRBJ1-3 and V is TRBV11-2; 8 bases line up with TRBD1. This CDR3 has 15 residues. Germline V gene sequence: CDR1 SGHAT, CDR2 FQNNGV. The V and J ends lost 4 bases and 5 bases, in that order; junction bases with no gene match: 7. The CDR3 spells CASSSQQGVRNTIYF. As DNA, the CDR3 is TGTGCCAGCAGCTCCCAACAGGGGGTCAGAAACACCATATATTTT.

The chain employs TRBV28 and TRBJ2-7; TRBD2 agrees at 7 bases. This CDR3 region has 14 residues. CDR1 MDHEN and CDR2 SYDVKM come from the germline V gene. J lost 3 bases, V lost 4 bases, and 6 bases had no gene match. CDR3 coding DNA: TGTGCCAGCAGTTCGGCGGGAGTATTCTACGAGCAGTACTTC. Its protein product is CASSSAGVFYEQYF.

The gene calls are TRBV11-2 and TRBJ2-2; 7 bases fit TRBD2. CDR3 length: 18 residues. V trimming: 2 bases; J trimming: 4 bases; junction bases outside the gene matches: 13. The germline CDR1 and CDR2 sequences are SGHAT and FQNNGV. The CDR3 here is CASSLPPFGGRVTGELFF. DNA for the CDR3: TGTGCCAGCAGCTTACCGCCTTTTGGGGGGAGGGTCACCGGGGAGCTGTTTTTT. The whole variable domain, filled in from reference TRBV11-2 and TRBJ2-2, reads EAGVAQSPRYKIIEKRQSVAFWCNPISGHATLYWYQQILGQGPKLLIQFQNNGVVDDSQLPKDRFSAERLKGVDSTLKIQPAKLEDSAVYLCASSLPPFGGRVTGELFFGEGSRLTVL.

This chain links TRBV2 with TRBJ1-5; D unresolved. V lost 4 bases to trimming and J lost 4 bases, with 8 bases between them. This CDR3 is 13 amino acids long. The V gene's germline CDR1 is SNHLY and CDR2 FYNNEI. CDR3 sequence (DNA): TGTGCCAGCAGTGTTCAGGCAAATCAGCCCCAGCATTTT. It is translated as CASSVQANQPQHF.

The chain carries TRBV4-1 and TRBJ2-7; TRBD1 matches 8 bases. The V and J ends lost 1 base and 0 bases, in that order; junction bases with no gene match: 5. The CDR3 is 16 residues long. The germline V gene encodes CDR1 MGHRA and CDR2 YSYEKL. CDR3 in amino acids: CASSQGGQGISYEQYF. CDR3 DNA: TGCGCCAGCAGCCAAGGCGGACAGGGAATCTCCTACGAGCAGTACTTC.

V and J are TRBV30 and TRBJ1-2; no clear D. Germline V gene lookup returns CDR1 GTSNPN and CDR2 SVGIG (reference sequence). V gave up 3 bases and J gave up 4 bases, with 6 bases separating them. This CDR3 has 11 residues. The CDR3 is CAWRQVYGYTF. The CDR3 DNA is TGTGCCTGGAGGCAGGTCTATGGCTACACCTTC. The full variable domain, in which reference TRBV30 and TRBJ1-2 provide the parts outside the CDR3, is SQTIHQWPATLVQPVGSPLSLECTVEGTSNPNLYWYRQAAGRGLQLLFYSVGIGQISSEVPQNLSASRPQDRQFILSSKKLLLSDSGFYLCAWRQVYGYTFGSGTRLTVV.

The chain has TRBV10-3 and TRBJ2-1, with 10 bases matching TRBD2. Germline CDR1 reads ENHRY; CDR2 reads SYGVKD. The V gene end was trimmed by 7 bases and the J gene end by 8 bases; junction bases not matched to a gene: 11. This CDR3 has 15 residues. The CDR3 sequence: CAINPGQREGHEQFF. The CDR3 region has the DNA TGTGCCATCAATCCCGGCCAGCGGGAGGGGCATGAGCAGTTCTTC.

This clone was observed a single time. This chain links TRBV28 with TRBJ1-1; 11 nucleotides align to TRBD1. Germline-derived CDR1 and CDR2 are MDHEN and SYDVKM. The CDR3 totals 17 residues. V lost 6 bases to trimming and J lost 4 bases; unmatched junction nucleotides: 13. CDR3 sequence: CASRGTGTGGWGTEAFF. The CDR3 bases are TGTGCCAGCAGGGGGACAGGGACAGGGGGTTGGGGCACTGAAGCTTTCTTT.

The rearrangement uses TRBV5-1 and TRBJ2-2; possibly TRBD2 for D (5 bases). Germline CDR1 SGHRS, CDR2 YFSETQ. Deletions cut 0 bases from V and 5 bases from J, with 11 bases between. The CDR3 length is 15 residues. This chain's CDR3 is CASSLDPGSTGELFF. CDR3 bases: TGCGCCAGCAGCTTGGACCCGGGATCGACCGGGGAGCTGTTTTTT.

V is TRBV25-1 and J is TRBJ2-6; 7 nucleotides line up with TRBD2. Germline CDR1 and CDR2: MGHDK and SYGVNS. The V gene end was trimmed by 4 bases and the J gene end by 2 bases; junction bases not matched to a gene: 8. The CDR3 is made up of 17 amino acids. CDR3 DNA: TGTGCCAGCAGTGCCCAAACTGGGGGGGCTGGGGCCAACGTCCTGACTTTC. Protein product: CASSAQTGGAGANVLTF. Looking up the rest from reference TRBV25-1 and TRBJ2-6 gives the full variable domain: EADIYQTPRYLVIGTGKKITLECSQTMGHDKMYWYQQDPGMELHLIHYSYGVNSTEKGDLSSESTVSRIRTEHFPLTLESARPSHTSQYLCASSAQTGGAGANVLTFGAGSRLTVL.

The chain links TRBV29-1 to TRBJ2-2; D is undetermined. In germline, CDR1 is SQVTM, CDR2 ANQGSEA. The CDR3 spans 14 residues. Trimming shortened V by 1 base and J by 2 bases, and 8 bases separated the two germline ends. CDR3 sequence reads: CSVEGRSNTGELFF. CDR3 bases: TGCAGCGTTGAAGGCCGGAGTAACACCGGGGAGCTGTTTTTT.

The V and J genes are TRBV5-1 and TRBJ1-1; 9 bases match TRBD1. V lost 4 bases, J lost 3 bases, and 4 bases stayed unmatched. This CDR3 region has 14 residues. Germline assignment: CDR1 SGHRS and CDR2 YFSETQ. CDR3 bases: TGCGCCAGCAGCCGGGGACAGGGCTACACTGAAGCTTTCTTT. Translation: CASSRGQGYTEAFF.